This TCR beta chain was observed in a study of cytomegalovirus exposure and HLA in healthy donors (dated by TCRdb to about 2017). Broadly, across the study: In an earlier analysis of 450 to 750 of the donors, approximately 260 Gb of sequence data and approximately 100 million unique TCR beta sequences from 180 million or so T cells were reported. Along with the approximately 700-subject first cohort, a separate validation cohort of roughly 110 different subjects was used. A handful of DR-DQ haplotypes were handled as single units for association and clustering because linkage in the cohort was strong. In the later analysis, no new phenotypic data were used to find candidate immune exposures; instead, reliance was placed on TCR beta sequences and their occurrence across donors. An earlier analysis of some 600 of the donors applied high-throughput TCR beta sequencing to assess whether each TCR beta V gene segment acted as functional or pseudogenic. Donor age, sex, ethnicity and CMV serostatus were collected together with the repertoire data. An early release that covered some 640 HLA-typed donors contained around 330 gigabases of sequencing data and some 87 million unique TCR sequences. HLA typing included class I and class II loci at four-digit resolution. The aim of the study was to test whether cataloging public T cell receptors could identify signatures of past pathogen exposure. The genetic ancestry cluster associated with self-reported Caucasian donors included 80% to 90% of the approximately 430 genotyped donors. To predict cytomegalovirus infection status, the study combined high-throughput TCR immunosequencing, statistical association of individual TCRs with disease status, and machine learning. A later genetic analysis used genome-wide SNP genotypes for about 65% of the 666 donors, treating that subset as a discovery cohort. All discovery cohort repertoires had been generated on a single sequencing platform. The T cell repertoires of several hundred subjects were profiled by immunosequencing and related to cytomegalovirus serostatus. Among under 450 genotyped donors of the cohort, an average of 235,054 unique TCR beta nucleotide sequences were sequenced per donor, 15% to 20% of them non-productive. The number of donors typed differed by locus, with roughly 629-640 for A, B, C, DRB1 and DQB1, approximately 500 for DQA1, 600 to 610 for DPA1, and some 450 for DPB1. A later analysis re-examined previously published TCR beta repertoires from just over 650 donors and added high-resolution HLA genotyping to investigate patterns of TCR occurrence. Here is what the overall study found, with its caveats: Because HLA typing was unavailable for some donors at each locus, only the typed subset was used in association tests. Correlated functional status among segregating V segments might be attributable to linkage disequilibrium, but an unknown experimental factor could not be ruled out. Broadly in line with IMGT annotations, most TCR beta V segments showed up in productive rearrangements about 87% or about 30% of the time in an earlier analysis of under 700 of the donors. A later genetic analysis associated a missense DCLRE1C variant with V-gene and J-gene trimming of TCR beta chains, and an independent cohort replicated the association. In a later analysis, TCR association rates were found to vary across HLA loci, with the most associated TCRs seen for DRB1 alleles and the fewest for HLA-C alleles. Most TCR sequences were seen in very few donors, while some public TCRs were found in many individuals. In a later analysis, HLA-associated TCR beta chains were found to be more clonally expanded and to have lower generation probabilities than equally common non-associated chains. Immune exposure information for the cohort was limited to CMV serostatus. A few of the identified cytomegalovirus-associated TCR beta chains were confirmed in vitro to be specific for cytomegalovirus antigens. Some IMGT-functional V segments, including TRBV6-2 and TRBV6-3, could not be distinguished by the 87-base-pair reads and were therefore excluded. A further reported finding was that TCR beta sequences accurately predicted the HLA-A and HLA-B alleles for most subjects in the first cohort. The classifier was reported to diagnose cytomegalovirus status with high specificity and sensitivity in both the original cohort and the validation cohort. The study listed 150 to 200 TCR beta chains as associated with cytomegalovirus. In a later genetic analysis, fewer N-insertions in productive TCRs were reported among donors in an Asian-associated ancestry cluster than the approximately 670-donor mean. Over 15 rarely observed V segments, including chromosome 9 orphons, were excluded from the earlier analysis of approximately 500 of the donors because counts were too low. At a false discovery rate of 0.05, a later analysis linked 16,951 TCR beta sequences to specific HLA alleles. A group of highly shared sequence variants was considered likely to be a technical artifact of the sequencing pipeline. According to a later analysis, most CMV-associated TCR beta chains appeared to be HLA-restricted, and the HLA associations seemed to be driven largely by CMV exposure. In this cohort, only TCR beta chains were sequenced, and detectable features were limited by the absence of alpha or paired-chain data. Sequencing depth was assumed to be roughly uniform across donors in the presence/absence analyses, though that assumption may not hold. The authors suggested that the approach could potentially be extended to other disease states and immunological phenotypes. Assigning TCR associations to individual alleles was difficult when HLA alleles, especially DR and DQ, strongly co-occurred. In a later analysis, several top co-occurrence clusters were reported to appear linked to parvovirus B19, influenza, CMV and Epstein-Barr virus.

Libraries were constructed by the immunoSEQ multiplex PCR assay. For the multiplex PCR, a mixture combining 60 forward primers for TCR Vbeta segments and 13 reverse primers for TCR Jbeta segments was used. The CDR3 region of rearranged TCR beta genes was amplified from genomic DNA by a multiplex PCR assay. Amplified TCR beta libraries were sequenced as 87-base-pair reads on the Illumina HiSeq System. Per the authors' processing: In a later analysis, some 80 million unique TCR beta chains were counted across the 500 to 850 repertoires, and around 10 million of these chains were shared by at least two donors. Raw reads were error-corrected and collapsed into unique sequences with a nearest-neighbor algorithm that merged closely related sequences to remove PCR and sequencing errors. CDR3 sequences were aligned to IMGT reference sequences to assign V, D and J gene segments. For a sequence to be retained, a match of at least six nucleotides to both a V gene segment and a J gene segment was required. A rearrangement was called productive if the CDR3 had no stop codons and remained in frame with V and J, and every other rearrangement was called non-productive. Following IMGT convention, CDR3 was defined as the stretch from the second conserved V-encoded cysteine up to the conserved J-encoded phenylalanine. Sequences without an unambiguous match to a single V gene segment were excluded from the earlier analysis of a few hundred of the donors. An earlier analysis of approximately 590 of the donors called V segments functional above 56.7% productive rearrangements and segregating when the between-donor standard deviation exceeded 5%. A statistical classification framework was built for diagnosing cytomegalovirus status from the catalog of TCR beta chain sequences. A later analysis assigned V and J genes by comparing TCR nucleotide sequences with IMGT/GENE-DB human TR gene sequences. In a later analysis, CDR3 sequences and most-parsimonious VDJ recombination scenarios were assigned using the TCRdist pipeline. A later analysis defined each TCR beta chain by its CDR3 amino acid sequence plus V-gene family, and excluded reads lacking a unique V-gene family. In a later analysis, around 650 highly shared, low-generation-probability nucleotide sequences were removed to address suspected cross-contamination and a sequencing artifact. For each public chain, a later analysis derived a clonal expansion index from normalized ranks of inferred template counts within each repertoire. In a later analysis, generation probabilities were computed with a VDJ recombination model fitted to out-of-frame rearrangements, and the resulting probabilities were checked against IGoR. A later analysis scored TCR-TCR, TCR-HLA and TCR-CMV co-occurrence with hypergeometric tests, applying a repertoire-size bias correction to TCR pairs. In a later analysis, false discovery rates were estimated by permuting HLA or CMV assignments 20 times. A later analysis grouped co-occurring TCRs with DBSCAN, adding TCRdist sequence similarity when clustering within HLA-allele-positive subsets. Repertoires with fewer than 30,000 or more than 120,000 public chains were left out of co-occurrence clustering, as were about 5 repertoires with anomalous nucleotide sharing. The immuneACCESS repertoire file appears here via TCRdb, limited to in-frame rearrangements. These files lack a portion of the clones; in checked studies, under half of the deficit traces to unresolved V genes, and the cause of the others is not known. That table is the source of V, J and clone size, and D and trimming were worked out from the DNA. This sample is represented by around 160,000 clones; roughly four fifths of them were singletons. The ten largest clones represent 3.5% to 5% of the sample.

CDR3 length: 14 amino acids, cysteine to phenylalanine. Only the CDR3 part of the read is kept: 42 bases, read in frame from the first base. CDR1 and CDR2 are read off the germline V gene (reference sequence) as SEHNR and FQNEAQ. The V end loses 5 bases and the J end loses 4 bases, and a stretch of 15 bases separates them. Turning to this clone: Its antigen is still unknown. No base qualities exist here, and no much larger clone lies one base off it.

The cohort was made up of approximately 670 healthy bone marrow donors. At the time of sampling, all cohort members were nominally healthy, though unrecorded immune exposures were likely present. The donor tested CMV seropositive, placing the donor among the 289 seropositive members of the cohort. A peripheral blood sample was collected from each donor, and TCR beta sequencing was performed on peripheral blood mononuclear cells. Genomic DNA extraction from the blood cell samples was performed with the Qiagen DNeasy Blood Extraction Kit. This sequence originates from a man aged 45-65 years in good health and CMV-seropositive. The material sequenced was PBMCs. Recombination linked TRBV7-9 to TRBJ2-7; the D gene is possibly TRBD1, with 5 bases matching. The CDR3 corresponds to CASSHVGPNYEQYF. The nucleotides read TGTGCCAGCAGCCACGTGGGGCCTAATTACGAGCAGTACTTC.